One sample yielded the 29 T cell receptor beta chains listed below, sequenced in a study of PD-L1 blockade in urothelial cancer. The method was immunoSEQ multiplex PCR; TCRdb's version includes in-frame clones alone and lacks a portion of them. The table includes some 52,000 clones, under 90% detected once. The source was PBMCs, collected around atezolizumab (anti-PD-L1) treatment. Receptors were obtained from a man in his forties with urothelial cancer.

This clone was observed a few times. This chain links TRBV7-3 with TRBJ1-5; 10 bases align to TRBD1. The CDR3 extends over 13 amino acids. Trimming took 5 bases from V and 6 from J; bases not matched to a gene: 1. Germline CDR1 reads SGHTA; CDR2 reads FQGTGA. The CDR3 DNA sequence: TGTGCCAGCAGCCGGGACAGGGGTCAGCCCCAGCATTTT. Translated, it gives CASSRDRGQPQHF.

This chain links TRBV29-1 with TRBJ2-1, with D unresolved. The germline CDR1 and CDR2 sequences are SQVTM and ANQGSEA. V lost 8 bases, J lost 8 bases, and 16 bases lay in between. The CDR3 length is 12 residues. Here the CDR3 DNA reads TGCAGCCCCCGAGAGTTAATAGATGAGCAGTTCTTC. Its translation is CSPRELIDEQFF.

The chain carries TRBV28 and TRBJ1-4, with D possibly matching TRBD1 (6 bases). V shed 4 bases and J shed 10 bases, with 10 bases lying between them. Germline V gene data show CDR1 as MDHEN and CDR2 as SYDVKM. This CDR3 is 12 amino acids long. The CDR3 region is CASSSQGRKLFF. The CDR3 DNA sequence: TGTGCCAGCAGTTCACAGGGACGAAAACTGTTTTTT.

The chain couples TRBV18 to TRBJ2-5; 11 bases line up with TRBD2. CDR3 size: 17 residues. Trimming at V came to 1 base and at J to 3 bases, leaving 7 bases not matched to a gene. Germline V gives CDR1 KGHSH, CDR2 LQKENI. Here the CDR3 reads CASSPRVTSGSKETQYF. DNA for the CDR3: TGTGCCAGCTCACCACGAGTAACTAGCGGGAGTAAAGAGACCCAGTACTTC. The full variable domain, rest sourced from reference TRBV18 and TRBJ2-5, is NAGVMQNPRHLVRRRGQEARLRCSPMKGHSHVYWYRQLPEEGLKFMVYLQKENIIDESGMPKERFSAEFPKEGPSILRIQQVVRGDSAAYFCASSPRVTSGSKETQYFGPGTRLLVL.

The J gene is TRBJ1-2, the V gene TRBV5-5; 9 bases line up with TRBD1. Germline V gene data show CDR1 as SGHKS and CDR2 as YYEKEE (reference sequence). V lost 3 bases, J lost 8 bases, and 8 bases stayed unmatched. The CDR3 sequence is 14 residues long. For the CDR3, the DNA is TGTGCCAGCAGCTCCGCCGGGACAGGGCACGGCTACACCTTC. Protein sequence: CASSSAGTGHGYTF.

The chain has TRBV5-1 and TRBJ2-7; 12 bases are shared with TRBD2. The junction had 10 bases not matched to a gene; V was cut back by 4 bases and J by 2 bases. The CDR3 spans 17 residues. The germline V gene encodes CDR1 SGHRS and CDR2 YFSETQ. The CDR3 bases are TGCGCCAGCAGCCTAAGATCCGGGACTAGCGGGCCCTACGAGCAGTACTTC. It yields the protein CASSLRSGTSGPYEQYF.

About this clone itself: Compared with germline, one end of the junction differs, possibly owing to a read error. The CDR3 DNA sequence: TGTGCCAGCAGCTTAATGGCAGCGAACATTGAAGCTTTCTTT. Its protein is CASSLMAANIEAFF. The chain has TRBV11-2 and TRBJ1-1; D is uncertain. The germline gives CDR1 SGHAT, CDR2 FQNNGV. This CDR3 has 14 residues.

This rearrangement joins TRBV5-1 to TRBJ2-2, with TRBD2 identical over 8 bases. Germline V gene data show CDR1 as SGHRS and CDR2 as YFSETQ. The CDR3 runs 15 residues. Germline trimming cut 0 bases from V and 3 bases from J; bases unmatched to any gene: 1. In nucleotides, the CDR3 is TGCGCCAGCAGCTTGGGTAGCGGGGACACCGGGGAGCTGTTTTTT. Residues: CASSLGSGDTGELFF.

CDR3 nucleotide sequence: TGTGCCAGCAGCTACCAACGTCAGGGGTCCCTTAGCAATCAGCCCCAGCATTTT. Translating it yields CASSYQRQGSLSNQPQHF. The chain combines TRBV5-6 with TRBJ1-5; perhaps TRBD1 as D (6 bases). This CDR3 is 18 amino acids long. Germline CDR1 SGHDT, CDR2 YYEEEE. Trimming shortened V by 3 bases and J by 0 bases, and 19 bases separated the two germline ends. The complete variable domain, with remaining parts taken from reference TRBV5-6 and TRBJ1-5, reads DAGVTQSPTHLIKTRGQQVTLRCSPKSGHDTVSWYQQALGQGPQFIFQYYEEEERQRGNFPDRFSGHQFPNYSSELNVNALLLGDSALYLCASSYQRQGSLSNQPQHFGDGTRLSIL.

This chain joins TRBV27 and TRBJ1-1; 9 bases agree with TRBD1. Per germline, CDR1 MNHEY and CDR2 SMNVEV (reference sequence). This CDR3 comprises 16 residues. The V and J ends lost 6 bases and 4 bases, in that order; junction bases with no gene match: 12. CDR3 in amino acids: CASRIQGAIPITEAFF. CDR3 bases: TGTGCCAGCAGAATACAGGGGGCGATACCCATCACTGAAGCTTTCTTT.

This clone was found once. J is TRBJ2-7 and V is TRBV5-6; D remains unclear. Germline values: CDR1 SGHDT, CDR2 YYEEEE. V was shortened by 1 base and J by 4 bases, with 6 bases between the two germline ends. This CDR3 has 12 residues. The CDR3 region has the DNA TGTGCCAGCAGCTTGACAGCTTACGAGCAGTACTTC. Amino acids: CASSLTAYEQYF.

The chain links TRBV6-1 to TRBJ2-7, with D uncertain. CDR3 length equals 14 residues. The germline V gene has CDR1 MNHNS and CDR2 SASEGT. Trimming removed 5 bases from V and 2 bases from J, with 13 bases in between. In nucleotides, the CDR3 is TGTGCCAGCAGTTTGTGGCTTACCCCCTACGAGCAGTACTTC. Its protein product is CASSLWLTPYEQYF.

The chain employs TRBV7-3 and TRBJ2-7, with 12 bases lining up with TRBD2. Germline CDR1 SGHTA, CDR2 FQGTGA. The junction had 5 bases not matched to a gene; V was cut back by 5 bases and J by 6 bases. The length of the CDR3 is 14 residues. The CDR3 loop reads CASSRTSGTGEQYF. In nucleotides, the CDR3 is TGTGCCAGCAGCCGGACTAGCGGGACGGGCGAGCAGTACTTC.

This clone appeared a single time. The CDR3 loop is CASSSPRASIKNEQFF. The CDR3, as DNA: TGTGCCAGCAGTTCCCCCCGAGCCTCAATAAAAAATGAGCAGTTCTTC. The genes are TRBV6-5 and TRBJ2-1; the D is unclear. This CDR3 contains 16 residues. Germline assignment: CDR1 MNHEY and CDR2 SVGAGI. Trimming pared 4 bases from V and 7 bases from J, leaving 20 bases between.

V and J are TRBV7-8 and TRBJ1-2, with unresolved D. V was pared by 3 bases and J by 8 bases, with 16 bases between. CDR3 length: 14 amino acids. Germline lookup yields CDR1 SGHVS and CDR2 FQNEAQ. CDR3 DNA sequence: TGTGCCAGCAGCTTCCGTCCCCGGGAAAGAGGCTACACCTTC. Protein product: CASSFRPRERGYTF. The full variable domain, with the rest looked up from reference TRBV7-8 and TRBJ1-2, is GAGVSQSPRYKVAKRGQDVALRCDPISGHVSLFWYQQALGQGPEFLTYFQNEAQLDKSGLPSDRFFAERPEGSVSTLKIQRTQQEDSAVYLCASSFRPRERGYTFGSGTRLTVV.

The rearrangement links TRBV2 to TRBJ1-5; D remains unclear. Trimming shortened V by 8 bases and J by 2 bases, and 13 bases separated the two germline ends. CDR3 length: 14 amino acids. The germline CDR1 and CDR2 sequences are SNHLY and FYNNEI. This chain's CDR3 is CASSKQEGNQPQHF. Written as DNA, the CDR3 is TGTGCCAGCTCAAAACAAGAGGGCAATCAGCCCCAGCATTTT.

The chain couples TRBV18 to TRBJ2-1; 7 bases match TRBD1. CDR3 length: 15 amino acids. Germline V lookup: CDR1 KGHSH, CDR2 LQKENI. The junction had 6 bases not matched to a gene; V was cut back by 2 bases and J by 5 bases. The CDR3 region has the DNA TGTGCCAGCTCACCAAGCAGGGGGAGAGACAATGAGCAGTTCTTC. It translates to CASSPSRGRDNEQFF.

V is TRBV9 and J is TRBJ1-1, with a possible D match to TRBD1 (5 bases). Trimming pared 2 bases from V and 1 base from J, leaving 6 bases between. Germline V gene sequence: CDR1 SGDLS, CDR2 YYNGEE. This CDR3 region has 13 residues. The CDR3 DNA sequence: TGTGCCAGCAGCGTCCAGGGGAACACTGAAGCTTTCTTT. Translated, it gives CASSVQGNTEAFF.

The V gene is TRBV29-1, the J gene TRBJ1-5; D unresolved. Trimming shortened V by 5 bases and J by 4 bases, and 15 bases separated the two germline ends. The CDR3 has 14 amino acids. Germline values: CDR1 SQVTM, CDR2 ANQGSEA. CDR3 protein: CSVLTGISNQPQHF. Written as DNA, the CDR3 is TGCAGCGTTCTGACCGGGATTTCGAATCAGCCCCAGCATTTT.

This sequence joins TRBV4-1 and TRBJ2-3, with 12 positions matching TRBD2. With 4 bases clipped from V and 3 bases from J, the junction kept 11 bases outside the gene matches. The CDR3 spans 18 residues. Per germline, CDR1 MGHRA and CDR2 YSYEKL. Here the CDR3 reads CASSLQFWTSGTTDTQYF. CDR3 DNA: TGCGCCAGCAGCCTCCAATTCTGGACTAGCGGGACTACAGATACGCAGTATTTT.

This clone showed up just once. The chain has TRBV28 and TRBJ1-5; tentatively, D is TRBD1 (6 bases). Trimming cost V 3 bases and J 9 bases, with 15 bases left between them. The CDR3 is made up of 14 amino acids. CDR1 and CDR2 from the germline V gene are MDHEN and SYDVKM. Here the CDR3 reads CASSLGTPASPQHF. In DNA form, the CDR3 reads TGTGCCAGCAGTTTGGGGACACCTGCGTCGCCCCAGCATTTT.

The rearrangement joins TRBV27 to TRBJ2-1; a possible D gene is TRBD2 (6 bases). The CDR3 covers 15 residues. Germline lookup yields CDR1 MNHEY and CDR2 SMNVEV (reference sequence). V was shortened by 1 base and J by 7 bases, with 14 bases between the two germline ends. CDR3 in amino acids: CASSLLRDLGNEQFF. CDR3 bases: TGTGCCAGCAGTTTATTGCGGGACTTAGGGAATGAGCAGTTCTTC.

Note on this clone: One end of the junction fails to match germline, which may point to a read error. The chain carries TRBV7-3 and TRBJ1-2; 8 nucleotides line up with TRBD1. Germline loops: CDR1 SGHTA, CDR2 FQGTGA. The CDR3 totals 15 residues. CDR3 coding DNA: TGTGCCAGCAGCCTAACCCCCGGGACAGGTGGAGGCTACACCTTC. Residues: CASSLTPGTGGGYTF.

This clone is medium-sized (0.01 to 0.1%) by share. The J gene is TRBJ2-1, the V gene TRBV6-6; D call uncertain. Per the germline V gene, CDR1 is MNHNY and CDR2 is SVGAGI (reference sequence). V lost 9 bases to trimming and J lost 5 bases, with 17 bases between them. This CDR3 contains 14 residues. CDR3 sequence (DNA): TGTGCCAGTGTTGGTCTTGGCAATGACAATGAGCAGTTCTTC. It is translated as CASVGLGNDNEQFF.

CDR3 protein: CASSLEGGEQYF. The CDR3 DNA reads TGTGCCAGCAGCTTGGAAGGAGGCGAGCAGTACTTC. This chain connects TRBV5-5 to TRBJ2-7; weak D call: TRBD2 (5 bases). The CDR3 is 12 amino acids. V lost 0 bases and J lost 6, with 7 bases in between. Germline V CDR1 and CDR2: SGHKS, YYEKEE (reference sequence).

The chain carries TRBV10-2 and TRBJ2-3; 8 positions match TRBD2. Germline loops: CDR1 WSHSY, CDR2 SAAADI. Unmatched junction bases numbered 12, after V lost 8 bases and J lost 2 bases. The CDR3 runs 16 residues. The CDR3 protein is CASAPASGSSTDTQYF. The CDR3 region has the DNA TGCGCCAGCGCTCCGGCTAGCGGGTCCTCCACAGATACGCAGTATTTT.

The chain has TRBV7-3 and TRBJ2-7; a possible D gene is TRBD2 (6 bases). There are 15 residues in the CDR3. Trimming stripped 4 bases from V and 2 bases from J, with 15 bases between. Germline-derived CDR1 and CDR2 are SGHTA and FQGTGA. CDR3 sequence reads: CASSSPGREAYEQYF. The CDR3 DNA is TGTGCCAGCAGCTCCCCAGGCAGGGAGGCCTACGAGCAGTACTTC. Looking up the rest from reference TRBV7-3 and TRBJ2-7 gives the full variable domain: GAGVSQTPSNKVTEKGKYVELRCDPISGHTALYWYRQSLGQGPEFLIYFQGTGAADDSGLPNDRFFAVRPEGSVSTLKIQRTERGDSAVYLCASSSPGREAYEQYFGPGTRLTVT.

This chain links TRBV29-1 with TRBJ2-1, with D possibly matching TRBD2 (5 bases). V gave up 5 bases and J gave up 4 bases, with 12 bases separating them. The germline V gene has CDR1 SQVTM and CDR2 ANQGSEA. The CDR3 has 13 amino acids. The CDR3 DNA reads TGCAGCGTTCTGGTGGGAGTTTACAATGAGCAGTTCTTC. Translated: CSVLVGVYNEQFF.

The chain couples TRBV5-1 to TRBJ2-1, with 9 bases that match TRBD1. The J segment lost 4 bases and the V segment lost 1 base, leaving 3 bases of the junction unmatched. The CDR3 has 15 residues. The germline V gene has CDR1 SGHRS and CDR2 YFSETQ. The CDR3 nucleotides read TGCGCCAGCAGCTTGCTCGGGACAGGGTACAATGAGCAGTTCTTC. This sequence encodes CASSLLGTGYNEQFF.